This TCR beta chain appears in the sequencing data of a study of blood T cell repertoires in COVID-19 (dated by TCRdb to between 2020 and 2021). Background on the whole study: Samples covering the acute and convalescent phases of COVID-19 were provided by collaborators in the United States, Italy and Spain. The prospective study material was composed of cDNA or gDNA derived from T cells, B-cell-depleted T cells, or PBMCs. Deeply sampled blood TCRbeta repertoires from subjects exposed to, actively infected with, or recovered from COVID-19 were included in the dataset. A freely available public database, intended as a resource for researchers studying the immune response to SARS-CoV-2, is where the repertoires were released. The samples were drawn from two sources: the first 160 participants of the ongoing ImmuneRACE study, and 1,000 to 1,500 subjects contributed by 6 global collaborators. Sample metadata almost always included a de-identified subject ID, COVID-19 status, age in years and sex. HLA class I and class II types, where available, came from metadata supplied by the sample provider rather than from assay-based typing.

The collaborating institutions used their own protocols to collect whole blood in K2EDTA tubes. For TCRbeta analysis, collaborators shipped samples as frozen whole blood, isolated PBMCs, or DNA extracted from either of those sample types. There are 17 amino acids in the CDR3, from cysteine to phenylalanine inclusive. Solely the CDR3 DNA is kept, with 51 bases framed from the first base. V lost 3 bases and J lost 0 bases, and the count of bases not matched to a germline gene is 6. From the germline V gene, CDR1 is MDHEN and CDR2 is SYDVKM. On this clone: Which antigen it targets is not known. Base qualities are not at hand, and no much larger clone is one base apart.

TCRbeta CDR3 regions were amplified from genomic DNA by means of the immunoSEQ Assay, a bias-controlled multiplex PCR. Under the source paper's analysis protocol: Within the assay, amplification of reference gene primers was used to estimate how many nucleated cells each sample contained. To quantify the absolute abundance of each unique TCRbeta CDR3 rearrangement, sequence reads were collapsed and filtered. For each sample, productive Simpson clonality was calculated by taking the square root of Simpson's diversity index across productive rearrangements. TCRdb provides this immuneACCESS table in a form limited to in-frame rearrangements. Some clones are lacking; in checked studies, under half of them reflect an unresolved V gene, and why the rest are absent is not known. The V and J calls and the clone size are those of that table, but D and trimming were determined from the DNA. The sample includes roughly 200,000 clones, with approximately 92% observed a single time. The ten top clones hold 0.45% to 0.65% of the sample.

Overall study results and their limits: The amount of clinical and demographic metadata varied by source and participant and was provided uncurated.

Source material: peripheral blood. The source is a man aged 45-65 years with acute or convalescent COVID-19. Recombination linked TRBV28 to TRBJ1-3; 9 central bases correspond to TRBD1. The CDR3 protein is CASSFFPGQGSGNTIYF. Here is the DNA: TGTGCCAGCAGTTTTTTCCCGGGACAGGGCTCTGGAAACACCATATATTTT.